Sequencing of this T cell receptor (beta chain) was carried out in a study of CD8+CD57+ T cells in acquired aplastic anemia. The study's findings and limits: Comparison of patients with controls identified approximately 28 shared CD8+ CDR3 sequences.

This clonotype was seen once. Its antigen is unidentified. For CDR3 and TCR beta VDJ profiling, genomic DNA was the template used. TCRdb analysed the reads with MiXCR anew, one entry per CDR3 protein. The profile shows 450,000 to 600,000 distinct CDR3 sequences, about a third of them singletons. CDR3 length equals 14 residues. The germline V gene encodes CDR1 MNHEY and CDR2 SVGEGT. The ends were cut back, 0 bases at V and 1 base at J, with 6 bases in the middle. CD8+CD57+ cell expansion had been shown by flow cytometry in patients chosen for sequencing. The sequenced material came from sorted CD4+, CD8+, or CD8+CD57+ T cells (not recorded which) from PBMCs. The J gene is TRBJ1-1, the V gene TRBV6-2 or TRBV6-3; D uncertain. The origin of this receptor is a human donor with aplastic anemia. CDR3 in DNA: TGTGCCAGCAGTTACTCCATGGAGAACACTGAAGCTTTCTTT. Its protein product is CASSYSMENTEAFF.